This T cell receptor (beta chain) was identified during a study of cytomegalovirus exposure and HLA in healthy donors. Regarding the study as a whole: By HLA locus, TCR association rates varied in a later analysis, with DRB1 showing the most and HLA-C the fewest. A few CMV-associated chains proved CMV antigen-specific in vitro.

PCR involved 60 Vbeta and 13 Jbeta primers. This table comes from immunoSEQ multiplex PCR, and its TCRdb copy is limited to in-frame clones, with some not included. The sample holds some 48,000 clones. The CDR3 has 16 residues. Germline loops: CDR1 SEHNR, CDR2 FQNEAQ (reference sequence). The junction had 5 bases not matched to a gene; V was cut back by 0 bases and J by 6 bases. Turning to this clone: Its target is unknown.

The rearrangement links TRBV7-9 to TRBJ2-1; TRBD2 aligns across 10 bases. This clonotype was sampled from a woman aged 40-49 years in good health and CMV-seronegative. Input material: PBMCs. The CDR3 reads CASSLALAGEFNEQFF. In DNA, the CDR3 is TGTGCCAGCAGCTTAGCCCTAGCGGGAGAGTTCAATGAGCAGTTCTTC.